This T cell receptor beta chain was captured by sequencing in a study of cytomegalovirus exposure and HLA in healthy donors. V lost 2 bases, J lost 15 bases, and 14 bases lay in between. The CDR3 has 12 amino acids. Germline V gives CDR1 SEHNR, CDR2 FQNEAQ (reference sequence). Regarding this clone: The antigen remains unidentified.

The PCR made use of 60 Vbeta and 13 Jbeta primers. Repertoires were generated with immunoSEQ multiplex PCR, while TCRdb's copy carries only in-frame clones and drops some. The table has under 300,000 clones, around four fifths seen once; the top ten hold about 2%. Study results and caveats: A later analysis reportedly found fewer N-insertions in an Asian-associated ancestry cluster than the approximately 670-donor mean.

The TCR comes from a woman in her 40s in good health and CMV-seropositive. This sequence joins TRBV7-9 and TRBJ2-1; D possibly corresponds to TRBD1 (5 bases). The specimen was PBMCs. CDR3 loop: CASSLTPAGLFF. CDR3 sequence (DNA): TGTGCCAGCAGCTTAACCCCCGCAGGGTTGTTCTTC.